This TCR beta chain was captured in a study of long-term antiretroviral therapy in people with HIV. V was clipped by 0 bases and J by 0 bases; unmatched bases: 7. This CDR3 has 18 amino acids. Germline V gene data show CDR1 as MGHRA and CDR2 as YSYEKL. Run at survey level, the immunoSEQ assay was version v3.0. The repertoire was sequenced with immunoSEQ multiplex PCR; TCRdb's copy has only in-frame clones and lacks some. The data contain more than 20,000 clones, around 86% of them seen just once; the ten biggest clones take up more than 15%. This TCR was recovered from a woman aged 18-29 years with HIV. The sample here was unsorted PBMCs, taken at the start of antiretroviral therapy, before treatment. This chain connects TRBV4-1 to TRBJ1-5, with 8 bases matching TRBD1. The CDR3 reads CASSQDWQGAYSNQPQHF. Here the CDR3 DNA reads TGCGCCAGCAGCCAAGACTGGCAGGGGGCTTATAGCAATCAGCCCCAGCATTTT.